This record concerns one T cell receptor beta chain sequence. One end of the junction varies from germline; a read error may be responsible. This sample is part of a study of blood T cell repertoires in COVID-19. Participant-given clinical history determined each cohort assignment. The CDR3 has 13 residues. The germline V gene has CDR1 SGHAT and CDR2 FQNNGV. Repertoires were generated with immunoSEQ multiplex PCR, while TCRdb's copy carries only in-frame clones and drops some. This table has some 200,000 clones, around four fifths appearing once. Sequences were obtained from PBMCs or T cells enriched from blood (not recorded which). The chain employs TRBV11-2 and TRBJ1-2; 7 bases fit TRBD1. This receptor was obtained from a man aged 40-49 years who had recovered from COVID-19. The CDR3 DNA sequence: TGTGCCAGCAGCCCCGACAGGGAGTATGCCTACACCTTC. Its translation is CASSPDREYAYTF.